This entry is about one TCR beta chain. Antigen: not known. Before the COVID-19 pandemic, during about 2011-2019, CD4+ T cells were taken from unexposed donors. After more than eight days of culture, CD4+ T cells were isolated. The data were taken from a study of CD4 T cells in relation to SARS-CoV-2 and coronaviruses. The germline V gene has CDR1 LNHDA and CDR2 SQIVND (reference sequence). V gave up 0 bases and J gave up 5 bases; unmatched junction bases: 7. The CDR3 extends over 15 amino acids. The repertoire was sequenced with immunoSEQ multiplex PCR; TCRdb's copy has only in-frame clones and lacks some. This table has over 15,000 clones, approximately 81% appearing once.

The receptor comes from a human donor in good health. The gene calls are TRBV19 and TRBJ2-7; 7 bases are a match to TRBD1. The sequenced sample was CD4+ T cells from PBMCs, cultured in vitro. The CDR3 is CASSIDKQGFNEQYF. The CDR3 bases are TGTGCCAGTAGTATAGATAAACAGGGGTTCAACGAGCAGTACTTC.